This TCR beta chain was profiled in a study of T cells in Graves' hyperthyroidism and ophthalmopathy. General observations from the study: Most thyroid clonotypes with frequency above 0.001 were detected in blood. Ophthalmopathy onset followed model prediction by a median approximately 5.9 months.

Amplification of TCR beta CDR3 regions was performed using RNA transcripts as template. HTBI primers drove first-round RT-PCR of the TCR CDR3. One entry per CDR3 protein, called by TCRdb with MiXCR from the multiplex PCR reads. The table has roughly 740,000 distinct CDR3 sequences, 15% to 20% seen once. This clonotype was counted a few times. Its specificity is not known. Hyperthyroidism of Graves' type that showed no ophthalmopathy progression within 18 months was stable. Patients were aged 18 to 65, had disease duration under 2 months, and had newly diagnosed hyperthyroidism. The receptor's source is a man between 18 and 29 years old with Graves' hyperthyroidism. Sequenced sample: blood.

The CDR3 region has the DNA TGTGCCAGCAGCCCCGCGGACCCCCGTGGCTACACCTTC. Encoded protein: CASSPADPRGYTF. The chain combines TRBV6-1 with TRBJ1-2, with D uncertain. The V end lost 6 bases, the J end lost 7 bases, and 15 bases lay between the germline ends. Per germline, CDR1 MNHNS and CDR2 SASEGT. The CDR3 consists of 13 residues.